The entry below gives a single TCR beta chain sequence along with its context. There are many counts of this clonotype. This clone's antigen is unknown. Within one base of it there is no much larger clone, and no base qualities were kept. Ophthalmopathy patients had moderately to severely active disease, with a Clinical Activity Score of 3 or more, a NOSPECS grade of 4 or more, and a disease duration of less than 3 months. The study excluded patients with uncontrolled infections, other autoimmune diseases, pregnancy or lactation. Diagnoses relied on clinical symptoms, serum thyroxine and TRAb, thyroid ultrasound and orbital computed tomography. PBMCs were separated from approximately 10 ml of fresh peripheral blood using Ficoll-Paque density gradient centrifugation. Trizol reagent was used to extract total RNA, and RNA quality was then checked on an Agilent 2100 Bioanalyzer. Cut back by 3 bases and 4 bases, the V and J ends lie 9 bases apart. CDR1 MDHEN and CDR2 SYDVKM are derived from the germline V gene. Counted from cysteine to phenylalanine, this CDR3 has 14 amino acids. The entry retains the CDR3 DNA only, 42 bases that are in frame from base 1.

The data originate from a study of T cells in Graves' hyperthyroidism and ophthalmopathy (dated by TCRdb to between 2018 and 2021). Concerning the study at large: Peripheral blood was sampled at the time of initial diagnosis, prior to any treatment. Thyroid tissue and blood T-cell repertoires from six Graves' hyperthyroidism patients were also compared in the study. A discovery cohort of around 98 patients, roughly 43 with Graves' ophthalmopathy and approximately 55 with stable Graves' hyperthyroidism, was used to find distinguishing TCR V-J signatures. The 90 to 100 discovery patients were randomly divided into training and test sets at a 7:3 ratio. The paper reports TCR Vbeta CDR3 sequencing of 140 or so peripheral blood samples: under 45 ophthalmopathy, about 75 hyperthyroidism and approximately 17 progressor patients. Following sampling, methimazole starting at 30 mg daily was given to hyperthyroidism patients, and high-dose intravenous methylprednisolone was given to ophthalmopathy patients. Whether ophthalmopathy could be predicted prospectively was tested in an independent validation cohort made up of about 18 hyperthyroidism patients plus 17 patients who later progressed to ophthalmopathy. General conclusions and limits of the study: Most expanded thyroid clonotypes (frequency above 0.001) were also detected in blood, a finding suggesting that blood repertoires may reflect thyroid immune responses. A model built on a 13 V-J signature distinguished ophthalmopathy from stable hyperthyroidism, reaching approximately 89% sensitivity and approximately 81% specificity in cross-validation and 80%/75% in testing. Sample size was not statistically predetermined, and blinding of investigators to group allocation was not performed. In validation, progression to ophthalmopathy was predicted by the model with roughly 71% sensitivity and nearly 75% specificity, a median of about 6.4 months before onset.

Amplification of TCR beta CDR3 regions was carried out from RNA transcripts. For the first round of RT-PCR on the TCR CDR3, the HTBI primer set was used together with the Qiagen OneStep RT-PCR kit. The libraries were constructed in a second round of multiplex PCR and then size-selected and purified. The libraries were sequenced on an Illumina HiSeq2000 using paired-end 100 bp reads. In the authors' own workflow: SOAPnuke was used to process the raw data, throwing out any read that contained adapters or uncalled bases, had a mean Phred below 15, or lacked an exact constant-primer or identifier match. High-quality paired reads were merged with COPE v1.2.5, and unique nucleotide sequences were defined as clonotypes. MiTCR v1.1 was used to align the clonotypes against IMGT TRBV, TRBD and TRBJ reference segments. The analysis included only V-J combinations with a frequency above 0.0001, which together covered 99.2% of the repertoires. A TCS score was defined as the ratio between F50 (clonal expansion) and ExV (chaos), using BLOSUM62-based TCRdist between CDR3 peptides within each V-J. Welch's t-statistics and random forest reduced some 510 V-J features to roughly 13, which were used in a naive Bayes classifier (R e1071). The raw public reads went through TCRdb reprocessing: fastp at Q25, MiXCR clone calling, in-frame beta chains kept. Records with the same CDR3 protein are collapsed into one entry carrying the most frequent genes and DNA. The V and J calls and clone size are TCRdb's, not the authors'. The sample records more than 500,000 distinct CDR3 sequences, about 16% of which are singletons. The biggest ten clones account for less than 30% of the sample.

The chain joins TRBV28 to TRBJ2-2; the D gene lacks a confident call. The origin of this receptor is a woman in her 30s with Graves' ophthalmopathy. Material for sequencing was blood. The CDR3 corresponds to CASSFGLLTGELFF. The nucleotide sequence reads TGTGCCAGCAGTTTCGGTCTACTCACCGGGGAGCTGTTTTTT.